The next 11 T cell receptor beta chains were all read from a single sample in a study of identical twins. TCRdb fed the 5' RACE reads into MiXCR, producing one record per CDR3 protein. The sample lists around 1.7 million distinct CDR3 sequences; roughly 35% were seen once. The sequenced sample was cord blood. Receptors originate from a newborn girl in good health.

CDR3: CASSTRGWGTEAFF. CDR3 DNA: TGTGCCAGCAGCACCCGGGGCTGGGGCACTGAAGCTTTCTTT. The chain has TRBV6-1 and TRBJ1-1; a possible D gene is TRBD1 (5 bases). CDR3 length equals 14 residues. Germline-derived CDR1 and CDR2 are MNHNS and SASEGT. V shed 6 bases and J shed 4 bases, with 15 bases lying between them.

This clonotype occurred a few times. As DNA, the CDR3 is TGTGCCAGCAGTGACATAGCGGGAGGCTACAATGAGCAGTTCTTC. Translated: CASSDIAGGYNEQFF. The chain uses TRBV2 and TRBJ2-1; TRBD2 aligns across 10 bases. Germline V gives CDR1 SNHLY, CDR2 FYNNEI. The V segment lost 3 bases and the J segment 3 bases; nucleotides outside the gene matches: 2. The CDR3 consists of 15 residues.

This clonotype appeared a few times. The chain uses TRBV20-1 and TRBJ1-2; D call uncertain. Germline V lookup: CDR1 DFQATT, CDR2 SNEGSKA (reference sequence). V lost 6 bases and J lost 7, with 18 bases in between. CDR3 length: 13 amino acids. The CDR3 DNA reads TGCAGTGCCCAGAGGGCCGTCCCGGGTGGCTACACCTTC. Residues: CSAQRAVPGGYTF.

There are many counts of this clonotype. The chain joins TRBV20-1 to TRBJ2-7, with 10 bases identical to TRBD2. In germline, CDR1 is DFQATT, CDR2 SNEGSKA (reference sequence). CDR3 size: 13 residues. Germline trimming cut 1 base from V and 3 bases from J; bases unmatched to any gene: 0. The CDR3 region has the DNA TGCAGTGCTAGAGGGACTAGCGGCTACGAGCAGTACTTC. This sequence encodes CSARGTSGYEQYF.

This clonotype has just a few counts. The V call is TRBV14, the J call TRBJ2-5; D unclear. The DNA end favors TRBJ2-7, so the J call may be wrong. The germline V gene has CDR1 SGHDN and CDR2 FVKESK. This CDR3 is 14 amino acids long. In nucleotides, the CDR3 is TGTGCCAGCAGCCAAGGAAGTAGTGTATACGAGCAGTACTTC. It specifies CASSQGSSVYEQYF.

This clonotype came up many times. Written as DNA, the CDR3 is TGTGCCAGCAGTGAGGAGGGCAATCAGCCCCAGCATTTT. It codes for CASSEEGNQPQHF. The chain combines TRBV2 with TRBJ1-5; D uncertain. The ends were cut back, 3 bases at V and 2 bases at J, with 5 bases in the middle. Germline V CDR1 and CDR2: SNHLY, FYNNEI. This CDR3 has 13 amino acids.

This clonotype was seen a handful of times. This chain uses TRBV12-3 or TRBV12-4 with TRBJ2-5; maybe TRBD2 (5 bases). This CDR3 contains 15 residues. Trimming removed 4 bases at V and 0 bases at J, with 12 bases between. In DNA form, the CDR3 reads TGTGCCAGCAGTTCGGGGTTGGAGCACCAAGAGACCCAGTACTTC. Protein sequence: CASSSGLEHQETQYF.

This clonotype was seen only a few times. This chain uses TRBV27 with TRBJ1-2; 9 bases are shared with TRBD1. The CDR3 covers 16 residues. Unmatched junction bases numbered 9, after V lost 4 bases and J lost 3 bases. CDR1 is MNHEY, CDR2 SMNVEV, per germline (reference sequence). DNA for the CDR3: TGTGCCAGCAGTTCCTATGGACAGGGGCCGTACTATGGCTACACCTTC. Translating gives CASSSYGQGPYYGYTF.

The chain couples TRBV6-2 or TRBV6-3 to TRBJ1-5; TRBD1 agrees at 10 bases. The CDR3 totals 19 residues. The germline gives CDR1 MNHEY, CDR2 SVGEGT. Trimming cost V 5 bases and J 2 bases; bases outside gene matches: 15. The CDR3 DNA follows: TGTGCCAGCAGTCGAGTACTGTGGACAGGGGGGACTCGCAATCAGCCCCAGCATTTT. Residues: CASSRVLWTGGTRNQPQHF.

V usage is TRBV29-1 and J usage is TRBJ2-1, with TRBD2 matching 7 bases. The trim removed 3 bases at V and 1 base at J, leaving 12 bases unmatched. CDR1 and CDR2 (germline): SQVTM, ANQGSEA. CDR3 length: 17 amino acids. Here the CDR3 reads CSVEGGGGPKSYNEQFF. The CDR3, as DNA: TGCAGCGTTGAGGGCGGGGGAGGGCCTAAGTCCTACAATGAGCAGTTCTTC.

The chain combines TRBV10-3 with TRBJ1-2; no clear D gene. Deletions cut 7 bases from V and 1 base from J, with 10 bases between. The germline V gene has CDR1 ENHRY and CDR2 SYGVKD. The length of the CDR3 is 13 residues. CDR3 region: CAINPDGNYGYTF. Written as DNA, the CDR3 is TGTGCCATCAACCCGGACGGTAACTATGGCTACACCTTC.